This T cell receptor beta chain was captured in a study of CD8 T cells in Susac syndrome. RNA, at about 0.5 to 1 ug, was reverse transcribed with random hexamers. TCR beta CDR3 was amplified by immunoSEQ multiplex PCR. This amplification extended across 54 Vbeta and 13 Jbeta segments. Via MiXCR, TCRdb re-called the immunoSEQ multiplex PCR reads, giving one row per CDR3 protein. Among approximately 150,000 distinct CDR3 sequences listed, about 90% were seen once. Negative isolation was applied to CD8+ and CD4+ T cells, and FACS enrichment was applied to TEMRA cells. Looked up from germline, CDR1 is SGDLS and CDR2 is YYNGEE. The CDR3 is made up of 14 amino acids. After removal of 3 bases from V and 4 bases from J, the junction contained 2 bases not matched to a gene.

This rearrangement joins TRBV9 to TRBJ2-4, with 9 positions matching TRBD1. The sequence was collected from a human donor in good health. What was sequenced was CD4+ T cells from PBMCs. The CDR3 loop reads CASSAGQGKNIQYF. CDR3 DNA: TGTGCCAGCAGCGCGGGACAGGGTAAAAACATTCAGTACTTC.